This record concerns one T cell receptor beta chain sequence. Its antigen is unidentified. The data originate from a study of identical twins. Notes on the study in general: A cross-sectional statistical analysis, not follow-up of the same donors, supported the conclusions. Those out-of-frame alpha sequences shared by twins showed an excess of low generation probability. Modelling underestimated the level of out-of-frame TCR alpha sharing observed in monozygotic twins.

MiXCR was run by TCRdb on the 5' RACE reads, yielding one entry per CDR3 protein. The sample lists 750,000 to 950,000 distinct CDR3 sequences, approximately 13% seen once, with about 1.5% in the top ten. The germline V gene has CDR1 SGHVS and CDR2 FQNEAQ. This CDR3 contains 14 residues. The germline V and J ends were trimmed by 1 base and 3 bases, with 7 bases remaining between them. These data were also reused for a study on yellow fever vaccine responses in identical twins.

Sequencing was done on a sample of PBMCs. The V and J genes are TRBV7-8 and TRBJ1-5, with a tentative D call TRBD1 (6 bases). The sequence was collected from a woman between 18 and 29 years old in good health. The CDR3 sequence is CASSLEGVNQPQHF. CDR3 in DNA: TGTGCCAGCAGCTTAGAGGGGGTCAATCAGCCCCAGCATTTT.